Below, 28 T cell receptor beta chains from the same sample are listed, as sequenced in a study of T cells after yellow fever vaccination. TCRdb reanalysed the 5' RACE reads using MiXCR and keeps one entry per CDR3 protein. The sample includes some 350,000 distinct CDR3 sequences, 11% of them seen just once. The sample consisted of PBMCs, taken on the day of the first yellow fever vaccination. The receptors were gathered from a man between 18 and 35 years old who received the YFV17D yellow fever vaccine.

This clonotype was seen many times. The J gene is TRBJ1-1, the V gene TRBV14, with D uncertain. V was clipped by 6 bases and J by 0 bases, with 14 bases between them. This CDR3 contains 15 residues. Germline V gene lookup returns CDR1 SGHDN and CDR2 FVKESK. The CDR3 bases are TGTGCCAGCAGTCCCCTTGGGCACATGAACACTGAAGCTTTCTTT. Its protein product is CASSPLGHMNTEAFF.

The table lists this clonotype with a few counts. The chain carries TRBV19 and TRBJ1-4; possibly TRBD1 for D (5 bases). The V gene's germline CDR1 is LNHDA and CDR2 SQIVND (reference sequence). Trimming shortened V by 6 bases and J by 8 bases, and 10 bases separated the two germline ends. This CDR3 region has 12 residues. For the CDR3, the DNA is TGTGCCAGTAGGGGGGATGGAGAAAAACTGTTTTTT. It yields the protein CASRGDGEKLFF. The complete variable domain, with remaining parts taken from reference TRBV19 and TRBJ1-4, reads DGGITQSPKYLFRKEGQNVTLSCEQNLNHDAMYWYRQDPGQGLRLIYYSQIVNDFQKGDIAEGYSVSREKKESFPLTVTSAQKNPTAFYLCASRGDGEKLFFGSGTQLSVL.

This clonotype showed up just a few times. The rearrangement joins TRBV3-1 to TRBJ2-7; 9 nucleotides match TRBD1. The V segment lost 4 bases and the J segment 3 bases; nucleotides outside the gene matches: 7. The CDR3 has 15 residues. From germline, CDR1 is LGHDT and CDR2 YNNKEL (reference sequence). The CDR3 sequence is CASSLLRQGDYEQYF. CDR3 coding DNA: TGTGCCAGCAGCCTCCTCCGACAGGGGGACTACGAGCAGTACTTC.

The gene calls are TRBV6-1 and TRBJ1-2; tentative D call: TRBD1 (5 bases). Trimming pared 6 bases from V and 8 bases from J, leaving 16 bases between. Germline CDR1 is MNHNS and CDR2 is SASEGT. The CDR3 is made up of 13 amino acids. The CDR3 sequence: CASSLQASEGYTF. In nucleotides, the CDR3 is TGTGCCAGCAGCCTACAGGCTTCGGAAGGCTACACCTTC.

The V call is TRBV4-2, the J call TRBJ2-1; 10 nucleotides line up with TRBD1. The CDR3 has 16 residues. Germline V gives CDR1 LGHNA, CDR2 YNFKEQ. V shed 3 bases, J shed 5 bases, and the junction held 7 bases outside the gene matches. The CDR3 DNA sequence: TGTGCCAGCAGCCAGGGGGACAGGGGACGTAACAATGAGCAGTTCTTC. It codes for CASSQGDRGRNNEQFF.

This chain joins TRBV6-5 and TRBJ2-2, with TRBD2 as a possible D gene (5 bases). The CDR3 totals 14 residues. Trimming removed 2 bases from V and 7 bases from J, with 11 bases in between. CDR1 is MNHEY, CDR2 SVGAGI, per germline. CDR3 loop: CASSYERGDGELFF. The CDR3 nucleotides read TGTGCCAGCAGTTACGAACGGGGAGACGGGGAGCTGTTTTTT.

A note on this clonotype: An end of the junction does not agree with germline; a read error may underlie this. CDR3 region: CASSRNYQGRETQYF. The CDR3 DNA reads TGTGCTAGCAGCCGCAACTATCAGGGGCGGGAGACCCAGTACTTC. The chain recombines TRBV7-7 with TRBJ2-5, with D possibly TRBD1 on 6 matching bases. The CDR3 consists of 15 residues. Per germline, CDR1 SSHAT and CDR2 FNYEAQ (reference sequence).

The chain combines TRBV7-2 with TRBJ1-2; 7 nucleotides align to TRBD1. The germline V gene has CDR1 SGHTA and CDR2 FQGNSA. J gave up 8 bases and V 5 bases, and 11 bases lay outside the gene matches. This CDR3 region has 14 residues. The CDR3 DNA follows: TGTGCCAGCAGCGCCCAACAGGGGCGTGGCGGCTACACCTTC. Protein: CASSAQQGRGGYTF.

CDR3 loop: CASSPWTGSGYTF. The CDR3 nucleotides read TGTGCCAGCAGCCCCTGGACAGGGTCTGGCTACACCTTC. V and J are TRBV12-3 or TRBV12-4 and TRBJ1-2; 8 positions agree with TRBD1. The CDR3 consists of 13 residues. Trimming cost V 6 bases and J 7 bases; bases outside gene matches: 7.

The rearrangement uses TRBV11-1 and TRBJ2-7; 7 bases map to TRBD1. The CDR3 runs 13 residues. CDR1 is SGHAT, CDR2 FQDESV, per germline (reference sequence). Trimming at V came to 8 bases and at J to 2 bases, leaving 6 bases not matched to a gene. The CDR3 nucleotides read TGTGCCAGCGCTGGGACAGAGGCCTACGAGCAGTACTTC. Its protein is CASAGTEAYEQYF. The variable domain in full, with the rest retrieved from reference TRBV11-1 and TRBJ2-7, is EAEVAQSPRYKITEKSQAVAFWCDPISGHATLYWYRQILGQGPELLVQFQDESVVDDSQLPKDRFSAERLKGVDSTLKIQPAELGDSAMYLCASAGTEAYEQYFGPGTRLTVT.

CDR3 loop: CASIDLGERSTDTQYF. The CDR3 DNA is TGTGCCAGCATCGACCTGGGGGAGAGGAGCACAGATACGCAGTATTTT. This chain uses TRBV12-3 or TRBV12-4 with TRBJ2-3, with D possibly called TRBD1 or TRBD2 (5 bases each). The CDR3 length is 16 residues. With 7 bases removed from V and 0 bases from J, the gap between germline ends came to 17 bases.

Ten or more counts support this clonotype. The chain links TRBV5-4 to TRBJ2-5, with 9 bases fitting TRBD2. The CDR3 totals 15 residues. Trimming at V came to 3 bases and at J to 4 bases, leaving 7 bases not matched to a gene. Germline-derived CDR1 and CDR2 are SGHNT and YYREEE (reference sequence). The DNA for the CDR3 is TGTGCCAGCAGCTGGGACGCGGGGGGGGGAGAGACCCAGTACTTC. Protein: CASSWDAGGGETQYF.

The chain is built from TRBV11-2 and TRBJ1-1, with D hard to call. V lost 1 base, J lost 6 bases, and 9 bases lay in between. CDR3 length: 13 amino acids. Per germline, CDR1 SGHAT and CDR2 FQNNGV. CDR3 region: CASSLGLRAEAFF. The CDR3 DNA reads as TGTGCCAGCAGCTTAGGTCTACGGGCTGAAGCTTTCTTT.

This clonotype was counted between two and nine times. This chain connects TRBV5-1 to TRBJ1-2, with D possibly TRBD1 on 6 matching bases. The CDR3 spans 16 residues. V lost 0 bases to trimming and J lost 0 bases, with 12 bases between them. Germline V lookup: CDR1 SGHRS, CDR2 YFSETQ. In DNA, the CDR3 is TGCGCCAGCAGCTTGGAGGGGGACACAACTAACTATGGCTACACCTTC. Amino acid sequence: CASSLEGDTTNYGYTF.

This clonotype was detected many times. V and J are TRBV7-2 and TRBJ2-3; 10 bases map to TRBD2. Germline V gene sequence: CDR1 SGHTA, CDR2 FQGNSA. V was clipped by 5 bases and J by 9 bases; unmatched bases: 2. The CDR3 has 12 residues. Written as DNA, the CDR3 is TGTGCCAGCAGCCCAGCGGGGGGGACGCAGTATTTT. It translates to CASSPAGGTQYF.

This clonotype has just a few counts. The V and J genes are TRBV6-1 and TRBJ1-5; TRBD1 matches 7 bases. Germline V gene lookup returns CDR1 MNHNS and CDR2 SASEGT. Trimming took 7 bases from V and 1 from J; bases not matched to a gene: 7. The CDR3 is 15 amino acids. The DNA for the CDR3 is TGTGCCAGCACCACACTACAGGGGAGCAATCAGCCCCAGCATTTT. Its protein is CASTTLQGSNQPQHF.

This clonotype was seen many times. The chain combines TRBV27 with TRBJ2-7, with D perhaps TRBD2 (5 bases). V was clipped by 3 bases and J by 2 bases, with 17 bases between them. CDR1 MNHEY and CDR2 SMNVEV come from the germline V gene (reference sequence). The CDR3 runs to 16 residues. The CDR3: CASSFKFGGSTYEQYF. The CDR3 DNA follows: TGTGCCAGCAGTTTCAAGTTTGGAGGCAGTACCTACGAGCAGTACTTC.

The chain has TRBV11-2 and TRBJ2-7, with D possibly TRBD2 on 5 matching bases. The germline CDR1 and CDR2 sequences are SGHAT and FQNNGV. Trimming shortened V by 2 bases and J by 5 bases, and 10 bases separated the two germline ends. This CDR3 has 13 residues. This chain's CDR3 is CASSLPSIHEQYF. The DNA of the CDR3 is TGTGCCAGCAGCTTACCTAGCATCCACGAGCAGTACTTC.

This chain's CDR3 is CASRKKTREQFF. In DNA form, the CDR3 reads TGTGCCAGCAGAAAAAAGACCCGGGAGCAGTTCTTC. The chain recombines TRBV6-5 with TRBJ2-1; D is unresolved. Trimming left V 6 bases short and J 10 bases short, with 13 bases between. The CDR3 consists of 12 residues. Germline V gene data show CDR1 as MNHEY and CDR2 as SVGAGI.

For the CDR3, the DNA is TGCGCCAGCAGCCAAGATAACAGTTGGGCGGCTGAAGCTTTCTTT. Encoded protein: CASSQDNSWAAEAFF. The chain links TRBV4-1 to TRBJ1-1; D unresolved. CDR3 size: 15 residues. Trimming pared 0 bases from V and 6 bases from J, leaving 14 bases between. The germline gives CDR1 MGHRA, CDR2 YSYEKL.

This clonotype came up a few times. The chain carries TRBV5-1 and TRBJ1-5, with 9 bases fitting TRBD1. The V and J ends lost 0 bases and 3 bases, in that order; junction bases with no gene match: 4. Germline CDR1 is SGHRS and CDR2 is YFSETQ. The CDR3 length is 16 residues. In nucleotides, the CDR3 is TGCGCCAGCAGCTTGGGGACAGGGGCCTTCAATCAGCCCCAGCATTTT. This gives the protein CASSLGTGAFNQPQHF.

This clonotype was picked up a small number of times. The chain uses TRBV7-9 and TRBJ2-5; D unclear. The CDR3 has 17 residues. Germline-derived CDR1 and CDR2 are SEHNR and FQNEAQ (reference sequence). V was trimmed by 4 bases and J by 3 bases, leaving 21 bases between them. CDR3 in amino acids: CASSSKRTVGDEETQYF. The CDR3 DNA reads TGTGCCAGCAGCTCGAAAAGAACTGTCGGAGATGAAGAGACCCAGTACTTC.

In its sample, this clonotype was seen a few times. The chain couples TRBV5-6 to TRBJ1-1, with D unclear. The CDR3 has 12 residues. The germline gives CDR1 SGHDT, CDR2 YYEEEE. V lost 6 bases and J 4 bases, leaving 10 bases between the germline ends. The CDR3 nucleotides read TGTGCCAGCACCCGAGGAGTCACTGAAGCTTTCTTT. This codes for CASTRGVTEAFF.

This clonotype was detected a few times. J is TRBJ1-1 and V is TRBV28, with D unresolved. Germline lookup yields CDR1 MDHEN and CDR2 SYDVKM. V dropped 3 bases and J dropped 6 bases, with 8 bases sitting between them. The CDR3 is 12 residues long. The CDR3 region has the DNA TGTGCCAGCAGTTTCCCTGCCGCTGAAGCTTTCTTT. Encoded protein: CASSFPAAEAFF. Filled out from reference TRBV28 and TRBJ1-1, the complete variable domain reads DVKVTQSSRYLVKRTGEKVFLECVQDMDHENMFWYRQDPGLGLRLIYFSYDVKMKEKGDIPEGYSVSREKKERFSLILESASTNQTSMYLCASSFPAAEAFFGQGTRLTVV.

This clonotype was counted between two and nine times. The V call is TRBV28, the J call TRBJ2-1; the match to TRBD2 covers 11 bases. Germline V gene lookup returns CDR1 MDHEN and CDR2 SYDVKM. J gave up 4 bases and V 4 bases, and 6 bases lay outside the gene matches. CDR3 size: 16 residues. CDR3: CASSYLAGGYYNEQFF. CDR3 nucleotide sequence: TGTGCCAGCAGTTACTTAGCGGGGGGGTATTACAATGAGCAGTTCTTC.

This sequence joins TRBV5-1 and TRBJ2-1, with a weak D call TRBD1 (6 bases). The CDR3 sequence is 14 residues long. Trimming shortened V by 8 bases and J by 4 bases, and 16 bases separated the two germline ends. Germline-derived CDR1 and CDR2 are SGHRS and YFSETQ. The CDR3 here is CASTPQGFYNEQFF. The CDR3, as DNA: TGCGCCAGTACCCCTCAGGGGTTTTACAATGAGCAGTTCTTC. The variable domain in full, with the rest retrieved from reference TRBV5-1 and TRBJ2-1, is KAGVTQTPRYLIKTRGQQVTLSCSPISGHRSVSWYQQTPGQGLQFLFEYFSETQRNKGNFPGRFSGRQFSNSRSEMNVSTLELGDSALYLCASTPQGFYNEQFFGPGTRLTVL.

This clonotype occurred many times. The chain has TRBV5-5 and TRBJ2-7; perhaps TRBD2 as D (5 bases). Per germline, CDR1 SGHKS and CDR2 YYEKEE (reference sequence). This CDR3 contains 15 residues. V was trimmed by 3 bases and J by 4 bases, leaving 17 bases between them. CDR3 loop: CASSSLPPGKYEQYF. In DNA, the CDR3 is TGTGCCAGCAGCTCCCTGCCCCCCGGGAAGTACGAGCAGTACTTC.

V and J are TRBV19 and TRBJ2-1; D is perhaps TRBD1 (6 bases). The V end lost 1 base, the J end lost 2 bases, and 9 bases lay between the germline ends. Germline V gene data show CDR1 as LNHDA and CDR2 as SQIVND (reference sequence). The CDR3 runs to 15 residues. This chain's CDR3 is CASSIAGQTYNEQFF. In DNA, the CDR3 is TGTGCCAGTAGTATAGCGGGACAAACCTACAATGAGCAGTTCTTC.